The 24 T cell receptor beta chains listed next were all sequenced from one sample in a study of regulatory T cells in long-lasting Graves disease. Arm-PCR with iRepertoire HTBI primers amplified the CDR3 regions for these TCR beta libraries. TCRdb recomputed calls from the multiplex PCR reads with MiXCR, one row per CDR3 protein. This sample yields a few hundred thousand distinct CDR3 sequences, of which 20% to 30% are seen a single time; roughly a quarter belongs to the top ten. Indicated time point: persistent/refractory GD, antithyroid drugs over 5 years with positive TRAb. RNA extracted from PBMCs served as the sequencing template. The sequences come from peripheral blood mononuclear cells (PBMCs), collected when the disease was refractory, from a patient treated with antithyroid drugs. These receptors all come from a female donor with Graves disease.

This clonotype was found many times. The rearrangement uses TRBV29-1 and TRBJ2-5; the D is unclear. There are 14 residues in the CDR3. V lost 1 base and J 2 bases, leaving 11 bases between the germline ends. Germline V lookup: CDR1 SQVTM, CDR2 ANQGSEA. This CDR3 is CSVEADRVQETQYF. The CDR3 bases are TGCAGCGTTGAAGCTGACCGCGTACAAGAGACCCAGTACTTC.

J is TRBJ2-7 and V is TRBV3-1; D is perhaps TRBD1 (5 bases). V was cut by 4 bases and J by 1 base, with 14 bases left in between. The CDR3 loop spans 15 amino acids. Looked up from germline, CDR1 is LGHDT and CDR2 is YNNKEL (reference sequence). The CDR3 loop is CASSPGPGYSYEQYF. The CDR3 coding sequence is TGTGCCAGCAGCCCAGGGCCAGGCTATTCCTACGAGCAGTACTTC.

The chain couples TRBV15 to TRBJ2-1; 12 bases align to TRBD2. Per the germline V gene, CDR1 is LNHNV and CDR2 is YYDKDF (reference sequence). V trimming: 11 bases; J trimming: 5 bases; junction bases outside the gene matches: 4. This CDR3 is built from 13 residues. CDR3 DNA sequence: TGTGCCGTCGGACTAGCGGGGAACAATGAGCAGTTCTTC. Its translation: CAVGLAGNNEQFF.

The rearrangement uses TRBV20-1 and TRBJ1-5, with D maybe TRBD1 (5 bases). V was pared by 3 bases and J by 6 bases, with 12 bases between. The CDR3 totals 13 residues. Germline V CDR1 and CDR2: DFQATT, SNEGSKA (reference sequence). The CDR3 loop is CSASNLGGQPQHF. The DNA for the CDR3 is TGCAGTGCTAGCAATCTCGGGGGTCAGCCCCAGCATTTT.

This clonotype was counted many times. J is TRBJ2-2 and V is TRBV28; 7 bases are shared with TRBD2. The ends lost 6 bases at V and 5 bases at J; junction bases unmatched: 9. CDR1 is MDHEN and CDR2 is SYDVKM in the germline V gene. There are 15 residues in the CDR3. The CDR3 loop is CASREGRERTGELFF. In DNA, the CDR3 is TGTGCCAGCAGAGAGGGGAGGGAACGAACCGGGGAGCTGTTTTTT. Full variable domain (outside the CDR3, taken from reference TRBV28 and TRBJ2-2): DVKVTQSSRYLVKRTGEKVFLECVQDMDHENMFWYRQDPGLGLRLIYFSYDVKMKEKGDIPEGYSVSREKKERFSLILESASTNQTSMYLCASREGRERTGELFFGEGSRLTVL.

At least ten counts were recorded for this clonotype. Here the CDR3 reads CSATPEPKQSSYEQYF. For the CDR3, the DNA is TGCAGTGCTACCCCGGAGCCGAAACAGAGCTCCTACGAGCAGTACTTC. The V call is TRBV20-1, the J call TRBJ2-7; no clear D gene. CDR3 size: 16 residues. Germline V lookup: CDR1 DFQATT, CDR2 SNEGSKA (reference sequence). Trimming pared 4 bases from V and 0 bases from J, leaving 19 bases between.

This clonotype was counted ten times or more. The chain is built from TRBV28 and TRBJ2-7; 7 bases align to TRBD1. This CDR3 spans 15 amino acids. J gave up 0 bases and V 7 bases, and 9 bases lay outside the gene matches. Germline lookup yields CDR1 MDHEN and CDR2 SYDVKM. The CDR3, as DNA: TGTGCCAGCACCCTCCGGGACAGAAGCTCCTACGAGCAGTACTTC. It is translated as CASTLRDRSSYEQYF.

The CDR3 loop is CASSILGISSSGNTIYF. The CDR3 region has the DNA TGTGCCAGTAGTATCTTGGGCATCAGCAGCTCTGGAAACACCATATATTTT. This sequence joins TRBV19 and TRBJ1-3, with D unclear. Trimming left V 3 bases short and J 0 bases short, with 15 bases between. From germline, CDR1 is LNHDA and CDR2 SQIVND (reference sequence). This CDR3 is 17 amino acids long.

This clonotype has ten or more counts. The chain has TRBV20-1 and TRBJ1-5; D perhaps matches TRBD1 (5 bases). V was clipped by 0 bases and J by 9 bases, with 12 bases between them. Germline CDR1 reads DFQATT; CDR2 reads SNEGSKA (reference sequence). The CDR3 runs to 13 residues. CDR3 sequence reads: CSARDREHSPQHF. The CDR3 region has the DNA TGCAGTGCTAGAGACAGGGAGCATTCGCCCCAGCATTTT.

This clonotype was seen only a few times. This chain connects TRBV12-3 or TRBV12-4 to TRBJ1-1; D uncertain. Trimming stripped 1 base from V and 5 bases from J, with 11 bases between. The CDR3 contains 14 residues. The CDR3 here is CASSLERSLTEAFF. In nucleotides, the CDR3 is TGTGCCAGCAGTTTAGAAAGGTCGTTAACTGAAGCTTTCTTT.

This clonotype was counted at least ten times. The V call is TRBV3-1, the J call TRBJ1-5; D uncertain. V lost 1 base, J lost 13 bases, and 8 bases lay in between. CDR3 size: 11 residues. Germline V lookup: CDR1 LGHDT, CDR2 YNNKEL (reference sequence). CDR3 amino acids: CASSQGERQHF. The CDR3 DNA is TGTGCCAGCAGCCAAGGGGAGCGACAGCATTTT.

This clonotype was observed at least ten times. This sequence joins TRBV28 and TRBJ1-1, with TRBD1 matching over 11 bases. This CDR3 comprises 14 residues. V was pared by 6 bases and J by 4 bases, with 4 bases of the junction left unmatched. Germline loops: CDR1 MDHEN, CDR2 SYDVKM. CDR3: CASSLGTGGTEAFF. In nucleotides, the CDR3 is TGTGCCAGCAGCTTAGGGACAGGGGGCACTGAAGCTTTCTTT.

This chain joins TRBV19 and TRBJ1-4; D not resolved. Trimming took 5 bases from V and 3 from J, leaving 13 bases between them. There are 15 residues in the CDR3. Looked up from germline, CDR1 is LNHDA and CDR2 is SQIVND (reference sequence). Written as DNA, the CDR3 is TGTGCCAGTAGTCTCAACGGCAAGTCTAATGAAAAACTGTTTTTT. The encoded protein is CASSLNGKSNEKLFF.

V usage is TRBV2 and J usage is TRBJ2-1; D gene ambiguous. Per germline, CDR1 SNHLY and CDR2 FYNNEI. The CDR3 covers 12 residues. V shed 5 bases and J shed 6 bases, with 8 bases lying between them. As DNA, the CDR3 is TGTGCCAGCAGTTCTTCTAGCAATGAGCAGTTCTTC. Its protein is CASSSSSNEQFF.

The chain has TRBV6-9 and TRBJ1-5; 8 nucleotides align to TRBD1. The CDR3 loop spans 14 amino acids. Unmatched junction bases numbered 1, after V lost 2 bases and J lost 4 bases. Germline V CDR1 and CDR2: MNHGY, SVAAGI. The CDR3 DNA sequence: TGTGCCAGCAGTTATCAGGGGGCAAATCAGCCCCAGCATTTT. As protein: CASSYQGANQPQHF.

This clonotype was observed at least ten times. This chain connects TRBV12-3 or TRBV12-4 to TRBJ1-1, with D perhaps matching TRBD1 (6 bases). V shed 4 bases and J shed 10 bases, with 13 bases lying between them. The CDR3 length is 12 residues. Here the CDR3 DNA reads TGTGCCAGCAGTTCAGGGGTGGGCCGAGCTTTCTTT. Its protein is CASSSGVGRAFF.

This clonotype showed up many times. This chain connects TRBV6-1 to TRBJ2-7; possible D gene TRBD1, 5 bases. The germline gives CDR1 MNHNS, CDR2 SASEGT. Trimming left V 7 bases short and J 3 bases short, with 7 bases between. The CDR3 contains 11 residues. CDR3 sequence reads: CASTDSYEQYF. The CDR3 DNA is TGTGCCAGCACAGACAGCTACGAGCAGTACTTC.

This rearrangement joins TRBV6-4 to TRBJ2-3; 8 nucleotides align to TRBD1. The germline CDR1 and CDR2 sequences are MRHNA and SNTAGT. The CDR3 runs to 14 residues. J lost 6 bases, V lost 2 bases, and 4 bases had no gene match. CDR3 DNA: TGTGCCAGCAGTGACCCGAACAGGGGGGATACGCAGTATTTT. Its translation is CASSDPNRGDTQYF.

This clonotype was observed many times. This chain links TRBV28 with TRBJ2-2, with D perhaps being TRBD1 or TRBD2 (6 bases each). V shed 7 bases and J shed 7 bases, with 28 bases lying between them. The CDR3 has 18 amino acids. Per the germline V gene, CDR1 is MDHEN and CDR2 is SYDVKM. The CDR3 region has the DNA TGTGCCAGCAACCATCCCCTCCGGGACTCCCAGGGGAACGGGGAGCTGTTTTTT. As protein: CASNHPLRDSQGNGELFF.

This clonotype occurred a few times. The V and J genes are TRBV18 and TRBJ1-4; no firm D call. Trimming took 3 bases from V and 5 from J, leaving 7 bases between them. From germline, CDR1 is KGHSH and CDR2 LQKENI. The CDR3 sequence is 13 residues long. The chain's CDR3 is CASSPSKNEKLFF. Written as DNA, the CDR3 is TGTGCCAGCTCACCGTCGAAGAATGAAAAACTGTTTTTT.

On this clonotype: A single base separates this from a much larger clone, so it may be a read error. V usage is TRBV6-2 or TRBV6-3 and J usage is TRBJ2-7; a possible D gene is TRBD2 (5 bases). Per the germline V gene, CDR1 is MNHEY and CDR2 is SVGEGT. The CDR3 is 12 amino acids. The DNA for the CDR3 is TGTGTCAGCAGCCCCGACGGGGACGAGCAGTACTTC. Its protein product is CVSSPDGDEQYF.

This chain uses TRBV6-1 with TRBJ1-5; the D is unclear. The germline V gene has CDR1 MNHNS and CDR2 SASEGT. The CDR3 extends over 12 amino acids. V was shortened by 3 bases and J by 6 bases, with 6 bases between the two germline ends. This chain's CDR3 is CASSDLGQPQHF. The CDR3 region has the DNA TGTGCCAGCAGTGACCTTGGTCAGCCCCAGCATTTT.

The table lists this clonotype with many counts. The gene calls are TRBV7-9 and TRBJ2-6; no definite D call. Trimming shortened V by 3 bases and J by 0 bases, and 15 bases separated the two germline ends. This CDR3 region has 18 residues. Germline loops: CDR1 SEHNR, CDR2 FQNEAQ (reference sequence). This chain's CDR3 is CASSFFQVWSSGANVLTF. In DNA, the CDR3 is TGTGCCAGCAGCTTCTTTCAGGTTTGGAGCTCTGGGGCCAACGTCCTGACTTTC.

The chain links TRBV20-1 to TRBJ1-2, with 7 bases that match TRBD1. Germline CDR1 and CDR2: DFQATT and SNEGSKA (reference sequence). The V and J ends lost 2 bases and 3 bases, in that order; junction bases with no gene match: 12. This CDR3 comprises 16 residues. The DNA of the CDR3 is TGCAGTGCTAGACCTGACAGGGAATCGTCTTACTATGGCTACACCTTC. Its translation is CSARPDRESSYYGYTF.